A selection of T cell receptor beta chains follows, all from one sample in a study of CD8 T cells in ankylosing spondylitis. TCRdb itself ran the 5' RACE reads through MiXCR, one entry per CDR3 protein. This table holds about 450,000 distinct CDR3 sequences, more than 25% found once. Sequencing was carried out using blood, either unsorted or a sorted T cell fraction (not recorded which). These receptors were collected from a male donor with ankylosing spondylitis. The CDR3 runs from the conserved cysteine through the conserved F or W. A D gene is named only where the DNA matches it firmly. Rows may omit the clone size; those that give it use once, few, many or a size class.

size | D | J | V | CDR3 | DNA
few | NA | TRBJ1-5 | TRBV12-3/TRBV12-4 | CASSPAGMSNQPQHF | TGTGCCAGCAGTCCCGCAGGGATGAGCAATCAGCCCCAGCATTTT
many | NA | TRBJ2-1 | TRBV12-3/TRBV12-4 | CASSLNDAPLVF | TGTGCCAGCAGCCTTAACGATGCGCCTCTGGTCTTC
NA | NA | TRBJ1-2 | TRBV29-1 | CGYSRGDGYTF | TGCGGGTACAGCAGGGGTGATGGCTACACCTTC
few | NA | TRBJ1-5 | TRBV18 | CASSPQEGSNQPQHF | TGTGCCAGCTCTCCACAGGAGGGGAGCAATCAGCCCCAGCATTTT
few | TRBD2 | TRBJ2-2 | TRBV20-1 | CSARKAGAAGELFF | TGCAGTGCTAGAAAAGCGGGAGCCGCCGGGGAGCTGTTTTTT
many | TRBD1 | TRBJ1-1 | TRBV11-2 | CASSPPTGGGTEAFF | TGTGCCAGCAGCCCCCCGACAGGGGGCGGCACTGAAGCTTTCTTT
NA | NA | TRBJ2-1 | TRBV15 | CATSTGSEQFF | TGTGCCACCAGCACGGGTAGTGAGCAGTTCTTC
NA | NA | TRBJ2-3 | TRBV20-1 | CSARGHRTDTQYF | TGCAGTGCTAGGGGACACCGCACAGATACGCAGTATTTT
NA | NA | TRBJ1-5 | TRBV20-1 | CSAQEGGSNQPQHF | TGCAGTGCCCAAGAAGGGGGTAGCAATCAGCCCCAGCATTTT
few | TRBD1 | TRBJ1-1 | TRBV6-2/TRBV6-3 | CASSYPRGQGFLGKNTEAFF | TGTGCCAGCAGTTACCCCCGGGGACAGGGGTTTTTGGGGAAGAACACTGAAGCTTTCTTT
NA | NA | TRBJ1-1 | TRBV7-9 | CASSLNIGRDAYEAFF | TGTGCCAGCAGCCTTAACATCGGGAGGGACGCGTATGAAGCTTTCTTT
NA | TRBD2 | TRBJ2-5 | TRBV7-2 | CASSLVAGIETQYF | TGTGCCAGCAGCTTAGTAGCGGGAATAGAGACCCAGTACTTC
medium-sized | TRBD1 | TRBJ2-3 | TRBV5-1 | CASSEQGATDTQYF | TGCGCCAGCAGCGAGCAGGGGGCGACAGATACGCAGTATTTT
NA | NA | TRBJ1-4 | TRBV5-1 | CASSLRTSNEKLFF | TGCGCCAGCAGCTTGAGGACTTCTAATGAAAAACTGTTTTTT
few | TRBD1 | TRBJ2-1 | TRBV5-1 | CASSLGDRDYNEQFF | TGCGCCAGCAGTTTGGGGGACAGGGACTACAATGAGCAGTTCTTC
NA | TRBD2 | TRBJ2-2 | TRBV5-1 | CASSRGLAGEKTGELFF | TGCGCCAGCAGCCGGGGACTAGCGGGAGAAAAAACCGGGGAGCTGTTTTTT
few | NA | TRBJ2-1 | TRBV5-1 | CASSLEAGINNEQFF | TGCGCCAGCAGCTTGGAGGCTGGTATCAACAATGAGCAGTTCTTC
few | NA | TRBJ2-7 | TRBV7-9 | CASSWTGIYEQYF | TGTGCCAGCAGCTGGACGGGTATCTACGAGCAGTACTTC
few | NA | TRBJ1-1 | TRBV20-1 | CSAEVAVGTEAFF | TGCAGTGCTGAAGTGGCCGTCGGCACTGAAGCTTTCTTT
few | NA | TRBJ2-1 | TRBV20-1 | CSAPQGQRGKNEQFF | TGCAGTGCTCCTCAAGGGCAACGGGGTAAAAATGAGCAGTTCTTC